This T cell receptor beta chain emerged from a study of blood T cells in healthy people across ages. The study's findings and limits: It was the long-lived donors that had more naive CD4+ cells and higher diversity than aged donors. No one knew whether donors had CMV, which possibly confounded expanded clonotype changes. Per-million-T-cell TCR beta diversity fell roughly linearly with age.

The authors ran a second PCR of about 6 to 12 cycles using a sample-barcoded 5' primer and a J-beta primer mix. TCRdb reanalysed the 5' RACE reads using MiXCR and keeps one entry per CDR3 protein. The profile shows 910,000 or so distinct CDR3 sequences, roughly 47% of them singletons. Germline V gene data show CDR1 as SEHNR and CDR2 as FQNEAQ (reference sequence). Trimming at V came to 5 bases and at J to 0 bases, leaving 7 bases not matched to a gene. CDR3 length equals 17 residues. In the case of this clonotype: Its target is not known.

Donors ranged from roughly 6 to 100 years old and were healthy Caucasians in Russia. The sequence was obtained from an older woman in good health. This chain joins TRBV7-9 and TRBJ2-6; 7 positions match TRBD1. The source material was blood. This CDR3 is CASSQLTGSSGANVLTF. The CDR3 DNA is TGTGCCAGCAGCCAGTTGACAGGGAGCTCTGGGGCCAACGTCCTGACTTTC. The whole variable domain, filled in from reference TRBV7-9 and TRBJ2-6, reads DTGVSQNPRHKITKRGQNVTFRCDPISEHNRLYWYRQTLGQGPEFLTYFQNEAQLEKSRLLSDRFSAERPKGSFSTLEIQRTEQGDSAMYLCASSQLTGSSGANVLTFGAGSRLTVL.